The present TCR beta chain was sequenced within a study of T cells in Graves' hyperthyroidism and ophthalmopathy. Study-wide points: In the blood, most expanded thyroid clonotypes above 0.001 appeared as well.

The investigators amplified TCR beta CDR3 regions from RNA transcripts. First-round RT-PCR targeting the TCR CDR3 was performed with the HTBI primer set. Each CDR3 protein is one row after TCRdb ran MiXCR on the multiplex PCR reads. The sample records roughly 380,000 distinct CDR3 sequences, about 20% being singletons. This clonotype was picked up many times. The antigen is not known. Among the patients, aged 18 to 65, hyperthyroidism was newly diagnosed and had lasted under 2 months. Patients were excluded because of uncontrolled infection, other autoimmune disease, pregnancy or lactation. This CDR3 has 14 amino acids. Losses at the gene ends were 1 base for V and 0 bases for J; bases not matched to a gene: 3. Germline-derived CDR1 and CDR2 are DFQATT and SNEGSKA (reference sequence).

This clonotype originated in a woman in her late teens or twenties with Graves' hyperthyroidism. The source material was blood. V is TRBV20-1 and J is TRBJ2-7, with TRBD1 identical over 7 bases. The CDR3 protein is CSARAGQASYEQYF. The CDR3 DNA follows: TGCAGTGCTAGAGCCGGACAGGCCTCCTACGAGCAGTACTTC.